The 32 T cell receptor beta chains below all came from one sample that was sequenced in a study of blood T cell repertoires in COVID-19. The data were produced by immunoSEQ multiplex PCR, yet TCRdb's version contains in-frame clones alone and is incomplete. This sample has 200,000 to 250,000 clones, with over 80% found just once. The specimen sequenced was peripheral blood. The receptors come from a man aged 25 to 45 who had recovered from COVID-19.

V gene TRBV4-1 combines with J gene TRBJ2-5; 8 bases line up with TRBD2. CDR3 length equals 14 residues. The germline V gene has CDR1 MGHRA and CDR2 YSYEKL. V lost 1 base and J lost 7; bases outside the gene matches: 5. CDR3 region: CASSQVTSGATQYF. The CDR3 DNA reads as TGCGCCAGCAGCCAAGTTACTAGCGGAGCGACCCAGTACTTC.

The chain uses TRBV5-1 and TRBJ2-6; D is uncertain. The CDR3 covers 15 residues. Trimming took off 0 bases at V and 2 bases at J, with 6 bases between the two ends. CDR1 is SGHRS and CDR2 is YFSETQ in the germline V gene. As DNA, the CDR3 is TGCGCCAGCAGCTTGGGAGCTCCTGGGGCCAACGTCCTGACTTTC. This gives the protein CASSLGAPGANVLTF.

This rearrangement joins TRBV27 to TRBJ2-2; the match to TRBD2 covers 8 bases. This CDR3 is 16 amino acids long. Looked up from germline, CDR1 is MNHEY and CDR2 is SMNVEV (reference sequence). With V trimmed by 5 bases and J by 5 bases, 10 bases remained unmatched. CDR3 region: CASSGGGRLGTGELFF. In DNA, the CDR3 is TGTGCCAGCAGTGGCGGGGGGCGGCTGGGGACCGGGGAGCTGTTTTTT.

This clone was seen a single time. V gene TRBV6-1 combines with J gene TRBJ2-7; D may be TRBD2 (5 bases). Germline CDR1 MNHNS, CDR2 SASEGT. V was shortened by 2 bases and J by 10 bases, with 9 bases between the two germline ends. The CDR3 sequence is 11 residues long. The CDR3 sequence: CASSESGGQYV. The CDR3 bases are TGTGCCAGCAGTGAAAGTGGAGGTCAGTACGTC.

The genes are TRBV21-1 and TRBJ2-7; the table gives TRBD1 as D, unverified against the DNA. TRBV21-1 is a pseudogene locus. This CDR3 is 15 amino acids long. Written as DNA, the CDR3 is TGTGCCAGCAGCACGAGACAGCTGTATTCCTACGAGCAGTACTTC. Protein product: CASSTRQLYSYEQYF.

CDR3 nucleotide sequence: TGTGCCAGCAGCGCCGGAGGGCTGGGGCCCTCCTGGGGCGGGGAGCTGTTTTTT. This sequence encodes CASSAGGLGPSWGGELFF. V gene TRBV9 combines with J gene TRBJ2-2; TRBD2 might be the D (6 bases). The CDR3 has 18 amino acids. V lost 3 bases, J lost 7 bases, and 25 bases lay in between. Germline V CDR1 and CDR2: SGDLS, YYNGEE.

Points on this clone: A read error may produce the germline difference seen at one junction end. Other DNA sequences in the sample encode the same CDR3. This chain links TRBV5-1 with TRBJ2-2, with a weak D call TRBD1 (6 bases). CDR3 length equals 16 residues. Germline values: CDR1 SGHRS, CDR2 YFSETQ. CDR3 nucleotides: TGCGCCAGCAGTTTGGAACAGGGCTCGAACACCGGGGAGCTGTTTTTT. This codes for CASSLEQGSNTGELFF.

This clone was found a few times. CDR3 sequence: CASSLGWTTGELFF. In nucleotides, the CDR3 is TGTGCCAGCAGCCTAGGGTGGACTACCGGGGAGCTGTTTTTT. The chain couples TRBV7-3 to TRBJ2-2; TRBD2 might be the D (5 bases). Trimming removed 5 bases from V and 5 bases from J, with 12 bases in between. The CDR3 extends over 14 amino acids. From germline, CDR1 is SGHTA and CDR2 FQGTGA. Drawing the rest from reference TRBV7-3 and TRBJ2-2, the complete variable domain is GAGVSQTPSNKVTEKGKYVELRCDPISGHTALYWYRQSLGQGPEFLIYFQGTGAADDSGLPNDRFFAVRPEGSVSTLKIQRTERGDSAVYLCASSLGWTTGELFFGEGSRLTVL.

This clone was counted once. The chain uses TRBV6-5 and TRBJ1-5; D perhaps matches TRBD1 (5 bases). Germline V lookup: CDR1 MNHEY, CDR2 SVGAGI. Trimming removed 9 bases at V and 6 bases at J, with 15 bases between. The CDR3 contains 13 residues. The CDR3 reads CARMGGDGQPQHF. The CDR3 DNA is TGTGCCAGGATGGGGGGTGACGGTCAGCCCCAGCATTTT.

The rearrangement links TRBV2 to TRBJ1-5, with TRBD1 as a possible D gene (5 bases). CDR3 length: 16 residues. In germline, CDR1 is SNHLY, CDR2 FYNNEI. V lost 5 bases, J lost 5 bases, and 19 bases lay in between. The CDR3 sequence: CASSPISGRDHQPQHF. The CDR3 nucleotides are TGTGCCAGCAGTCCCATTTCGGGCAGGGATCATCAGCCCCAGCATTTT.

This clone has only one observation. V is TRBV5-1 and J is TRBJ1-4, with D perhaps matching TRBD1 (5 bases). Germline assignment: CDR1 SGHRS and CDR2 YFSETQ. This CDR3 has 18 amino acids. The V end was cut by 4 bases, the J end by 0 bases, with 19 bases between. The CDR3 DNA reads TGCGCCAGCAGCCCGCAAGTGTTCGGGGGTTCAACTAATGAAAAACTGTTTTTT. Translated: CASSPQVFGGSTNEKLFF. Full variable domain (rest looked up from reference TRBV5-1 and TRBJ1-4): KAGVTQTPRYLIKTRGQQVTLSCSPISGHRSVSWYQQTPGQGLQFLFEYFSETQRNKGNFPGRFSGRQFSNSRSEMNVSTLELGDSALYLCASSPQVFGGSTNEKLFFGSGTQLSVL.

This clone showed up just once. The V call is TRBV18, the J call TRBJ2-2, with 9 bases that match TRBD2. After removal of 3 bases from V and 2 bases from J, the junction contained 4 bases not matched to a gene. The CDR3 spans 16 residues. Germline V lookup: CDR1 KGHSH, CDR2 LQKENI. CDR3 DNA sequence: TGTGCCAGCTCACCCCTAGCGGGGACAAACACCGGGGAGCTGTTTTTT. It is translated as CASSPLAGTNTGELFF.

Here the CDR3 reads CASSQEVYSHNQPQHF. In nucleotides, the CDR3 is TGTGCCAGCAGCCAAGAAGTGTACAGCCACAATCAGCCCCAGCATTTT. V usage is TRBV4-2 and J usage is TRBJ1-5, with no clear D. V was shortened by 0 bases and J by 3 bases, with 12 bases between the two germline ends. The CDR3 has 16 amino acids. The germline CDR1 and CDR2 sequences are LGHNA and YNFKEQ.

The table lists this clone with a few counts. The J gene is TRBJ2-3, the V gene TRBV5-1; 8 bases fit TRBD1. J lost 2 bases, V lost 4 bases, and 3 bases had no gene match. This CDR3 region has 14 residues. Germline V gene lookup returns CDR1 SGHRS and CDR2 YFSETQ. The CDR3 is CASSPGQDTDTQYF. CDR3 in DNA: TGCGCCAGCAGCCCGGGACAGGACACAGATACGCAGTATTTT.

This sequence joins TRBV4-1 and TRBJ1-2; TRBD1 matches at 7 bases. The CDR3 contains 17 residues. Trimming at V came to 3 bases and at J to 8 bases, leaving 18 bases not matched to a gene. The V gene's germline CDR1 is MGHRA and CDR2 YSYEKL. Written as DNA, the CDR3 is TGCGCCAGCAGCCACCTGCTCAGAGGGGGCCTGAGGGACGGCTACACCTTC. Its protein is CASSHLLRGGLRDGYTF.

This rearrangement joins TRBV7-8 to TRBJ1-2; 9 positions match TRBD1. The CDR3 loop spans 15 amino acids. Trimming cost V 0 bases and J 4 bases; bases outside gene matches: 3. Per the germline V gene, CDR1 is SGHVS and CDR2 is FQNEAQ. In DNA, the CDR3 is TGTGCCAGCAGCTTAGCGGACAGGGGCAGCTATGGCTACACCTTC. Translated: CASSLADRGSYGYTF.

The chain couples TRBV5-1 to TRBJ1-2, with a possible D match to TRBD1 (5 bases). Germline CDR1 reads SGHRS; CDR2 reads YFSETQ. The CDR3 extends over 13 amino acids. V lost 4 bases, J lost 2 bases, and 9 bases lay in between. The CDR3 DNA follows: TGCGCCAGCAGCGTGGACACAAACTATGGCTACACCTTC. Translating gives CASSVDTNYGYTF.

This sequence joins TRBV5-1 and TRBJ2-1; 9 bases are a match to TRBD1. CDR1 and CDR2 (germline): SGHRS, YFSETQ. The CDR3 contains 15 residues. V was pared by 2 bases and J by 6 bases, with 6 bases of the junction left unmatched. The CDR3 region is CASSFGQGPGNEQFF. The DNA for the CDR3 is TGCGCCAGCAGCTTCGGACAGGGGCCTGGCAATGAGCAGTTCTTC.

The chain links TRBV19 to TRBJ2-1; TRBD2 matches 7 bases. The germline gives CDR1 LNHDA, CDR2 SQIVND (reference sequence). The CDR3 has 18 residues. The V and J ends lost 2 bases and 3 bases, in that order; junction bases with no gene match: 13. CDR3 residues: CASSIRAVGGGGYNEQFF. CDR3 sequence (DNA): TGTGCCAGTAGTATAAGGGCCGTGGGTGGCGGGGGCTACAATGAGCAGTTCTTC.

The rearrangement uses TRBV6-5 and TRBJ2-7; possibly TRBD1 for D (6 bases). CDR1 is MNHEY and CDR2 is SVGAGI in the germline V gene. V was cut by 0 bases and J by 5 bases, with 8 bases left in between. This CDR3 has 13 residues. CDR3 nucleotide sequence: TGTGCCAGCAGTTACTCCAGGGGCCACGAGCAGTACGTC. Its translation: CASSYSRGHEQYV.

The chain is built from TRBV7-8 and TRBJ2-2; the match to TRBD2 covers 7 bases. Germline values: CDR1 SGHVS, CDR2 FQNEAQ. Trimming removed 2 bases from V and 6 bases from J; junction bases left unmatched: 9. This CDR3 contains 16 residues. CDR3 in amino acids: CASSLRGGGGAGELFF. In nucleotides, the CDR3 is TGTGCCAGCAGCTTAAGGGGCGGGGGAGGTGCCGGGGAGCTGTTTTTT.

The chain couples TRBV12-3 or TRBV12-4 to TRBJ2-2, with unresolved D. V was pared by 4 bases and J by 6 bases, with 6 bases between. CDR3 length: 12 residues. The CDR3 sequence: CASSSISGELFF. CDR3 bases: TGTGCCAGCAGTTCTATATCCGGGGAGCTGTTTTTT.

The V and J genes are TRBV21-1 and TRBJ2-3; the table's D call, TRBD1, was not checked against the DNA. TRBV21-1 is flagged as a pseudogene. CDR3 length: 17 amino acids. In DNA form, the CDR3 reads TGTGCCAGCAGGGAACCCGAAGACAGTACTAGCACAGATACGCAGTATTTT. Translated: CASREPEDSTSTDTQYF.

The chain combines TRBV6-5 with TRBJ2-2; possibly TRBD1 for D (5 bases). The CDR3 totals 14 residues. Germline CDR1 reads MNHEY; CDR2 reads SVGAGI. Trimming removed 6 bases from V and 5 bases from J, with 13 bases in between. CDR3 DNA: TGTGCCAGCAGGGTGACAGATGTGACCGGGGAGCTGTTTTTT. It codes for CASRVTDVTGELFF.

The V gene is TRBV4-2, the J gene TRBJ2-3; no clear D. The CDR3 spans 15 residues. Trimming left V 3 bases short and J 3 bases short, with 13 bases between. Germline lookup yields CDR1 LGHNA and CDR2 YNFKEQ. The CDR3 protein is CASSQGTTTTDTQYF. In DNA form, the CDR3 reads TGTGCCAGCAGCCAGGGTACTACTACTACAGATACGCAGTATTTT.

Points on this clone: This CDR3 is also generated by other DNA sequences in the sample. The rearrangement links TRBV3-1 (or the pseudogene TRBV3-2) to TRBJ1-6, with D perhaps matching TRBD1 (6 bases). Germline V gene lookup returns CDR1 LGHDT and CDR2 YNNKEL (reference sequence). The CDR3 totals 14 residues. V was trimmed by 3 bases and J by 7 bases, leaving 10 bases between them. In DNA, the CDR3 is TGTGCCAGCAGCCAGGGTAGGGGGAATTCACCCCTCCACTTT. This gives the protein CASSQGRGNSPLHF.

CDR3 sequence (DNA): TGTGCCAGCAGCCCTGAGACAGGGCCCCACTATGGCTACACCTTC. Translated, it gives CASSPETGPHYGYTF. The gene calls are TRBV3-1 (or the pseudogene TRBV3-2) and TRBJ1-2; 7 bases match TRBD1. Germline V CDR1 and CDR2: LGHDT, YNNKEL (reference sequence). With V trimmed by 4 bases and J by 3 bases, 8 bases remained unmatched. CDR3 size: 15 residues.

The chain carries TRBV28 and TRBJ2-5, with 8 bases lining up with TRBD2. The CDR3 contains 15 residues. The V gene end was trimmed by 4 bases and the J gene end by 5 bases; junction bases not matched to a gene: 9. Germline-derived CDR1 and CDR2 are MDHEN and SYDVKM. For the CDR3, the DNA is TGTGCCAGCAGTTCTCCGGCGGGGGGCGGGGAGACCCAGTACTTC. This translates into CASSSPAGGGETQYF.

This chain connects TRBV28 to TRBJ2-1; TRBD1 matches 11 bases. The V gene end was trimmed by 1 base and the J gene end by 9 bases; junction bases not matched to a gene: 11. This CDR3 has 17 residues. The germline V gene encodes CDR1 MDHEN and CDR2 SYDVKM. The CDR3 DNA follows: TGTGCCAGCAGTTTATACCCCTCTCCGGGACAGGGGGGTGAGCAGTTCTTC. Protein sequence: CASSLYPSPGQGGEQFF. The full variable domain, completed using reference TRBV28 and TRBJ2-1, is DVKVTQSSRYLVKRTGEKVFLECVQDMDHENMFWYRQDPGLGLRLIYFSYDVKMKEKGDIPEGYSVSREKKERFSLILESASTNQTSMYLCASSLYPSPGQGGEQFFGPGTRLTVL.

The chain recombines TRBV6-1 with TRBJ1-6, with a tentative D call TRBD1 (5 bases). The CDR3 contains 14 residues. V lost 2 bases and J 8 bases, leaving 10 bases between the germline ends. Germline V gene lookup returns CDR1 MNHNS and CDR2 SASEGT. In nucleotides, the CDR3 is TGTGCCAGCAGTGAACAGGGAAGAGATTCACCCCTCCACTTT. Translated: CASSEQGRDSPLHF.

The chain links TRBV5-1 to TRBJ2-7, with D unclear. V was shortened by 0 bases and J by 0 bases, with 7 bases between the two germline ends. Looked up from germline, CDR1 is SGHRS and CDR2 is YFSETQ. CDR3 length: 14 amino acids. CDR3 sequence: CASSLEYSSYEQYF. The CDR3 nucleotides are TGCGCCAGCAGCTTGGAGTATAGCTCCTACGAGCAGTACTTC.

The chain employs TRBV7-2 and TRBJ1-5; 9 bases align to TRBD1. Germline trimming cut 4 bases from V and 6 bases from J; bases unmatched to any gene: 1. This CDR3 region has 13 residues. Germline CDR1 and CDR2: SGHTA and FQGNSA. The CDR3 nucleotides read TGTGCCAGCAGCTGGACAGGGGCTCAGCCCCAGCATTTT. It translates to CASSWTGAQPQHF.